Sequencing of this T cell receptor beta chain was carried out in a study of blood T cell repertoires in COVID-19. For the study at large: Acute-phase and convalescent COVID-19 samples originated in the United States, Italy and Spain. The cDNA or gDNA used as material had been derived from T cells, B-cell-depleted T cells, or PBMCs.

In the original workflow: Using reference gene primer amplification, nucleated cell counts were estimated. Using immunoSEQ multiplex PCR, the repertoire was profiled, and TCRdb retains in-frame clones only, with some absent. The D gene and trimming were derived from the DNA, and the V and J assignments and clone size from that table. This sample has roughly 150,000 clones, with approximately 86% found just once. The CDR3 consists of 15 residues. Trimming removed 5 bases from V and 8 bases from J; junction bases left unmatched: 14. CDR1 is SGHTA and CDR2 is FQGNSA in the germline V gene. Recruited during active infection, patients (from Seattle) were subsequently followed longitudinally.

This rearrangement joins TRBV7-2 to TRBJ1-2, with 7 bases lining up with TRBD1. The TCR comes from a woman older than 75 with COVID-19, enrolled during active disease. Material for sequencing was peripheral blood. CDR3 sequence: CASSITRIQGGGYTF. Here the CDR3 DNA reads TGTGCCAGCAGCATAACGAGGATTCAGGGGGGCGGCTACACCTTC.